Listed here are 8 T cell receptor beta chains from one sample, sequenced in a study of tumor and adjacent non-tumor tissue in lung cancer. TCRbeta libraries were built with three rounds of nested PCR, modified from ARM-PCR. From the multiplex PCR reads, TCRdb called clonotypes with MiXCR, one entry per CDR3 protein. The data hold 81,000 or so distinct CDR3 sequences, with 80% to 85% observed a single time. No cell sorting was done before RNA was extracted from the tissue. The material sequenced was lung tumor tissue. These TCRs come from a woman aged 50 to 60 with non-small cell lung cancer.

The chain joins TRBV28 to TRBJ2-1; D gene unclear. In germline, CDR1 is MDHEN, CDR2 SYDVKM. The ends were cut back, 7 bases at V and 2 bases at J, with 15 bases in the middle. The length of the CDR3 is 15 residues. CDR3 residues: CASKIGWITYNEQFF. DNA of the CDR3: TGTGCCAGCAAAATCGGATGGATTACCTACAATGAGCAGTTCTTC.

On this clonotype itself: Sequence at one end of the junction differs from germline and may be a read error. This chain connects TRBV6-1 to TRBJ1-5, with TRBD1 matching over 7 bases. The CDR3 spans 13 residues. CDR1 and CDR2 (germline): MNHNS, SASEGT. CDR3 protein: CAGRPTGNQPQHF. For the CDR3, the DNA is TGTGCCGGCAGGCCGACAGGGAATCAGCCTCAGCATTTT.

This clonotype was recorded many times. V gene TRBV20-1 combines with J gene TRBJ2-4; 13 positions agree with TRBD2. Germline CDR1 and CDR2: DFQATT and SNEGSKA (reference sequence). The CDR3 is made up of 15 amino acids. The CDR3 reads CSGTSGTLAKNIQYF. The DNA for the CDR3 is TGCAGCGGGACTAGCGGGACCCTAGCCAAAAACATTCAGTACTTC.

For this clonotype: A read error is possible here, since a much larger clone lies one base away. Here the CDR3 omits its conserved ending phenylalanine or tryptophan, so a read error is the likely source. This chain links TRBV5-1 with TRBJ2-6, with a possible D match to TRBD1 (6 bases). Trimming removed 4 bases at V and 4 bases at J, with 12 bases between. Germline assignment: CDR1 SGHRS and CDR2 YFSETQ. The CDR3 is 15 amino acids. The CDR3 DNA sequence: TGCGCCAGCAGCCATGGGGGCTCCGGGGCCAACGTCCTGACTTTA. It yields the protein CASSHGGSGANVLTL.

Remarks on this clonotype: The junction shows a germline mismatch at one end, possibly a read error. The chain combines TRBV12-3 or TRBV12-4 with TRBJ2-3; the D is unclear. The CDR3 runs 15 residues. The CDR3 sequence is CVSSLETLSRDMQYF. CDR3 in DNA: TGTGTCAGCAGTTTAGAGACATTAAGCAGAGATATGCAGTATTTT.

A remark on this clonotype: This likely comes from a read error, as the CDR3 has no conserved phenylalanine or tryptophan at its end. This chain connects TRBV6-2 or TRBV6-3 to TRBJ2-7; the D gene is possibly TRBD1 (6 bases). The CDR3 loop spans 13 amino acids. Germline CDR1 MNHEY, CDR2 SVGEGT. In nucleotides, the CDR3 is TGTGCCAGCGGCGGACAGTCTGTCGACGAACAGTACATC. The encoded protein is CASGGQSVDEQYI.

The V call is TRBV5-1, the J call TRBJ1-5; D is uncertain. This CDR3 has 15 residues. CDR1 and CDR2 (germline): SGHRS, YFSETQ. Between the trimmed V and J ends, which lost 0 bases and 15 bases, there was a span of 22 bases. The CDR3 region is CASSLAGNSNQSRHF. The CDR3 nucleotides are TGCGCCAGCAGCTTGGCCGGAAATAGCAATCAGTCCCGGCATTTT.

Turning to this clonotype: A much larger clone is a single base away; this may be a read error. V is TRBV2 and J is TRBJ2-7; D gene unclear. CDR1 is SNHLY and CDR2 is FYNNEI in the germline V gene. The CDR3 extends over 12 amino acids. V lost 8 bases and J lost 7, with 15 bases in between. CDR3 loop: CASQIDPKEQYF. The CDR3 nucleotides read TGTGCCAGCCAGATAGATCCTAAAGAGCAGTACTTC.